The 29 T cell receptor beta chains given below trace back to one sample, sequenced in a study of blood T cell repertoires in COVID-19. The protocol was immunoSEQ multiplex PCR, while the TCRdb copy is restricted to in-frame clones and leaves out a portion. The data contain under 200,000 clones, roughly 85% of them seen just once; the ten biggest clones take up 15% to 20%. Sequenced: PBMCs or T cells enriched from blood (not recorded which). These receptors were taken from a woman in her 70s in a cohort exposed to, infected with or recovered from COVID-19 (not recorded which).

V is TRBV18 and J is TRBJ1-1, with TRBD1 matching 8 bases. The germline gives CDR1 KGHSH, CDR2 LQKENI. CDR3 length: 15 amino acids. Trimming at V came to 3 bases and at J to 4 bases, leaving 7 bases not matched to a gene. The DNA of the CDR3 is TGTGCCAGCTCACCTCTCCAGGGGGCCGGCACTGAAGCTTTCTTT. It codes for CASSPLQGAGTEAFF.

The chain uses TRBV18 and TRBJ1-2; 8 bases match TRBD1. V was clipped by 3 bases and J by 4 bases; unmatched bases: 7. Looked up from germline, CDR1 is KGHSH and CDR2 is LQKENI. CDR3 length: 15 residues. The DNA for the CDR3 is TGTGCCAGCTCACCGATTGACAGGGGTAGCTATGGCTACACCTTC. Its translation is CASSPIDRGSYGYTF.

The chain combines TRBV11-1 with TRBJ2-5; TRBD1 is a possible D gene (5 bases). Trimming took off 1 base at V and 1 base at J, with 7 bases between the two ends. The germline CDR1 and CDR2 sequences are SGHAT and FQDESV (reference sequence). There are 14 residues in the CDR3. The CDR3 loop reads CASSLGGPQETQYF. The CDR3 bases are TGTGCCAGCAGCTTAGGGGGCCCCCAAGAGACCCAGTACTTC. Using reference TRBV11-1 and TRBJ2-5 for the parts outside the CDR3, the full variable domain is EAEVAQSPRYKITEKSQAVAFWCDPISGHATLYWYRQILGQGPELLVQFQDESVVDDSQLPKDRFSAERLKGVDSTLKIQPAELGDSAMYLCASSLGGPQETQYFGPGTRLLVL.

The chain employs TRBV7-9 and TRBJ1-6; D not certain. Deletions cut 1 base from V and 8 bases from J, with 9 bases between. Germline-derived CDR1 and CDR2 are SEHNR and FQNEAQ (reference sequence). The CDR3 sequence is 14 residues long. CDR3 region: CASSLETVYSPLHF. The CDR3 DNA sequence: TGTGCCAGCAGCTTAGAAACAGTTTATTCACCCCTCCACTTT.

The chain is built from TRBV6-2 or TRBV6-3 and TRBJ2-1; no definite D call. The CDR3 has 13 amino acids. CDR1 MNHEY and CDR2 SVGEGT come from the germline V gene. The ends were cut back, 5 bases at V and 0 bases at J, with 5 bases in the middle. CDR3 amino acids: CASSRSSYNEQFF. Here the CDR3 DNA reads TGTGCCAGCAGTCGGAGCTCCTACAATGAGCAGTTCTTC.

The chain is built from TRBV2 and TRBJ2-7; 8 bases are a match to TRBD2. Germline loops: CDR1 SNHLY, CDR2 FYNNEI. The CDR3 runs to 15 residues. J lost 1 base, V lost 5 bases, and 7 bases had no gene match. Written as DNA, the CDR3 is TGTGCCAGCAGTTTTAAGCGGGAGCCGTCCTACGAGCAGTACTTC. As protein: CASSFKREPSYEQYF.

Only one count was recorded for this clone. The V call is TRBV4-1, the J call TRBJ1-5, with a tentative D call TRBD1 (5 bases). This CDR3 spans 15 amino acids. V shed 4 bases and J shed 2 bases, with 12 bases lying between them. Germline CDR1 reads MGHRA; CDR2 reads YSYEKL. The chain's CDR3 is CASSLSGGGNQPQHF. The CDR3 region has the DNA TGCGCCAGCAGCCTCTCGGGGGGGGGCAATCAGCCCCAGCATTTT.

Details on this clone: One junction end does not reproduce the germline sequence, and a read error may be involved. The rearrangement joins TRBV28 to TRBJ2-1; TRBD1 is a possible D gene (6 bases). CDR1 MDHEN and CDR2 SYDVKM come from the germline V gene. There are 14 residues in the CDR3. The CDR3 here is CASRGAPRATKGIF. Written as DNA, the CDR3 is TGTGCCAGCAGGGGGGCACCCAGGGCTACTAAAGGGATCTTC.

This clone is a singleton in its sample. For the CDR3, the DNA is TGTGCCAGCAGTTCCTCCTATGGGGGGTCACAGTTCTTC. Its translation is CASSSSYGGSQFF. The J gene is TRBJ2-1, the V gene TRBV12-3 or TRBV12-4; the D gene is possibly TRBD2 (6 bases). The CDR3 sequence is 13 residues long. V lost 4 bases, J lost 13 bases, and 17 bases lay in between.

The V and J genes are TRBV6-5 and TRBJ2-5; 12 nucleotides agree with TRBD1. The CDR3 is 16 residues long. Germline-derived CDR1 and CDR2 are MNHEY and SVGAGI. Trimming cost V 0 bases and J 4 bases; bases outside gene matches: 3. The CDR3 bases are TGTGCCAGCAGTTACTCGGGGACAGGGGGCAGAGAGACCCAGTACTTC. It yields the protein CASSYSGTGGRETQYF.

The V gene is TRBV6-5, the J gene TRBJ2-7, with 7 bases lining up with TRBD1. The CDR3 has 14 amino acids. Germline assignment: CDR1 MNHEY and CDR2 SVGAGI. The V segment lost 6 bases and the J segment 5 bases; nucleotides outside the gene matches: 10. The CDR3 DNA reads as TGTGCCAGCAGAAACCGGGACAGTACGAACGAGCAGTACTTC. Protein sequence: CASRNRDSTNEQYF.

The chain combines TRBV21-1 with TRBJ1-1; TRBD1 is the table's D call, not checked against the DNA. TRBV21-1 is a recognized pseudogene. This CDR3 is 14 amino acids long. Here the CDR3 DNA reads TGTGCCAGCAGCACCCGACAGGGGAACACTGAAGCTTTCTTT. It translates to CASSTRQGNTEAFF.

This sequence joins TRBV7-2 and TRBJ2-1; the match to TRBD2 covers 9 bases. V lost 0 bases to trimming and J lost 2 bases; unmatched junction nucleotides: 8. This CDR3 contains 18 residues. Per germline, CDR1 SGHTA and CDR2 FQGNSA. CDR3 protein: CASSLAGPRLAAYNEQFF. The CDR3 DNA is TGTGCCAGCAGCTTAGCGGGGCCTAGACTAGCGGCCTACAATGAGCAGTTCTTC.

V usage is TRBV6-5 and J usage is TRBJ2-1, with TRBD1 identical over 7 bases. CDR3 length: 14 amino acids. Per germline, CDR1 MNHEY and CDR2 SVGAGI. After removal of 2 bases from V and 2 bases from J, the junction contained 0 bases not matched to a gene. In DNA form, the CDR3 reads TGTGCCAGCAGTTACAGGGGGCCCTACAATGAGCAGTTCTTC. Translating gives CASSYRGPYNEQFF.

The chain links TRBV18 to TRBJ2-7, with 8 positions matching TRBD2. V shed 4 bases and J 4 bases; nucleotides not matched to a gene: 9. Per germline, CDR1 KGHSH and CDR2 LQKENI. This CDR3 comprises 15 residues. The CDR3, as DNA: TGTGCCAGCTCACTCTCGGGGGGGGCTGGGTACGAGCAGTACTTC. Translation: CASSLSGGAGYEQYF.

The chain links TRBV27 to TRBJ2-7; tentative D call: TRBD1 (7 bases). There are 15 residues in the CDR3. The germline V gene has CDR1 MNHEY and CDR2 SMNVEV (reference sequence). Trimming removed 5 bases at V and 3 bases at J, with 17 bases between. The CDR3 loop reads CASSRKGGQLYEQYF. As DNA, the CDR3 is TGTGCCAGCAGTCGAAAGGGGGGACAGCTCTACGAGCAGTACTTC.

The chain is built from TRBV7-2 and TRBJ2-7; D call uncertain. Germline CDR1 and CDR2: SGHTA and FQGNSA. CDR3 length: 13 amino acids. Trimming pared 3 bases from V and 6 bases from J, leaving 12 bases between. The CDR3 loop is CASSFTDRFEQYF. In DNA form, the CDR3 reads TGTGCCAGCAGCTTCACAGACCGGTTCGAGCAGTACTTC.

This clone was seen only a few times. The chain carries TRBV18 and TRBJ1-4; TRBD1 agrees at 10 bases. Germline trimming cut 3 bases from V and 5 bases from J; bases unmatched to any gene: 0. Germline CDR1 is KGHSH and CDR2 is LQKENI. The CDR3 is 14 amino acids. The CDR3, as DNA: TGTGCCAGCTCACCGGGACAGGGGAATGAAAAACTGTTTTTT. Translated, it gives CASSPGQGNEKLFF.

This clone is a singleton in its sample. The gene calls are TRBV27 and TRBJ2-5; TRBD2 might be the D (5 bases). CDR3 length: 14 amino acids. Per germline, CDR1 MNHEY and CDR2 SMNVEV (reference sequence). Trimming removed 0 bases at V and 2 bases at J, with 7 bases between. In DNA form, the CDR3 reads TGTGCCAGCAGTTTATCAACGGGACAAGAGACCCAGTACTTC. Translating it yields CASSLSTGQETQYF.

The chain's CDR3 is CASSSSLYEQYF. The CDR3 DNA follows: TGTGCCAGCAGCTCTTCCCTCTACGAGCAGTACTTC. The V and J genes are TRBV28 and TRBJ2-7, with D unclear. Looked up from germline, CDR1 is MDHEN and CDR2 is SYDVKM. Between the trimmed V and J ends, which lost 6 bases and 3 bases, there was a span of 9 bases. The CDR3 covers 12 residues.

This clone was counted a few times. Distinct nucleotide sequences in the sample also encode this CDR3. CDR3 residues: CASSVGGSYNEQFF. CDR3 nucleotide sequence: TGTGCCAGCAGCGTGGGGGGTTCCTACAATGAGCAGTTCTTC. This sequence joins TRBV9 and TRBJ2-1; possible D gene TRBD2, 6 bases. The V end was cut by 2 bases, the J end by 1 base, with 7 bases between. CDR1 SGDLS and CDR2 YYNGEE come from the germline V gene. The CDR3 contains 14 residues.

The sample holds a few counts of this clone. The V call is TRBV7-8, the J call TRBJ1-6, with D possibly TRBD1 on 6 matching bases. V lost 1 base, J lost 9 bases, and 13 bases lay in between. CDR1 and CDR2 (germline): SGHVS, FQNEAQ. The CDR3 covers 15 residues. The CDR3 loop reads CASSLDRSRGSPLHF. The DNA of the CDR3 is TGTGCCAGCAGCTTAGATCGCTCCAGGGGTTCACCCCTCCACTTT.

This clone was found a few times. The CDR3: CAIGLAGMETQYF. The CDR3 DNA reads TGTGCCATCGGGCTAGCGGGAATGGAGACCCAGTACTTC. The chain employs TRBV12-3 or TRBV12-4 and TRBJ2-5; 9 bases align to TRBD2. J lost 5 bases, V lost 10 bases, and 8 bases had no gene match. The CDR3 extends over 13 amino acids.

The chain has TRBV24-1 and TRBJ2-1; D is ambiguous. The ends were cut back, 4 bases at V and 3 bases at J, with 15 bases in the middle. Germline CDR1 KGHDR, CDR2 SFDVKD. The CDR3 is 16 residues long. The CDR3 loop reads CATSESTSTFYNEQFF. CDR3 in DNA: TGTGCCACCAGTGAATCGACATCTACCTTCTACAATGAGCAGTTCTTC.

The chain recombines TRBV5-4 with TRBJ2-1, with 7 bases matching TRBD1. Germline V gene data show CDR1 as SGHNT and CDR2 as YYREEE (reference sequence). This CDR3 comprises 15 residues. The V and J ends lost 2 bases and 3 bases, in that order; junction bases with no gene match: 5. In nucleotides, the CDR3 is TGTGCCAGCAGCTTAGGGGGACAGAGCTACAATGAGCAGTTCTTC. This sequence encodes CASSLGGQSYNEQFF.

There are a few counts of this clone. The chain is built from TRBV2 and TRBJ1-3; D unresolved. This CDR3 spans 18 amino acids. Trimming took 3 bases from V and 4 from J, leaving 22 bases between them. Germline-derived CDR1 and CDR2 are SNHLY and FYNNEI. The CDR3 loop is CASSDGPRGGPRGNTIYF. For the CDR3, the DNA is TGTGCCAGCAGTGATGGGCCCCGCGGAGGTCCCCGGGGAAACACCATATATTTT.

The chain joins TRBV3-1 (or the pseudogene TRBV3-2) to TRBJ1-6, with D uncertain. Germline V gene data show CDR1 as LGHDT and CDR2 as YNNKEL (reference sequence). The V end was cut by 0 bases, the J end by 0 bases, with 9 bases between. The length of the CDR3 is 17 residues. The CDR3 protein is CASSQEGRSSYNSPLHF. The CDR3 region has the DNA TGTGCCAGCAGCCAAGAAGGTCGGAGCTCCTATAATTCACCCCTCCACTTT.

The chain carries TRBV7-3 and TRBJ2-1; D gene unclear. Germline-derived CDR1 and CDR2 are SGHTA and FQGTGA. The V end was cut by 2 bases, the J end by 5 bases, with 7 bases between. The CDR3 is made up of 13 amino acids. The CDR3 nucleotides are TGTGCCAGCAGCTTAGAGGCCAACAATGAGCAGTTCTTC. Amino acid sequence: CASSLEANNEQFF. Looking up the rest from reference TRBV7-3 and TRBJ2-1 gives the full variable domain: GAGVSQTPSNKVTEKGKYVELRCDPISGHTALYWYRQSLGQGPEFLIYFQGTGAADDSGLPNDRFFAVRPEGSVSTLKIQRTERGDSAVYLCASSLEANNEQFFGPGTRLTVL.

The chain employs TRBV4-1 and TRBJ2-2; 7 bases are shared with TRBD2. The CDR3 loop spans 15 amino acids. The germline CDR1 and CDR2 sequences are MGHRA and YSYEKL. With V trimmed by 1 base and J by 6 bases, 5 bases remained unmatched. The CDR3 region is CASSQVRRESGELFF. Written as DNA, the CDR3 is TGCGCCAGCAGCCAAGTTCGGCGGGAGTCCGGGGAGCTGTTTTTT.